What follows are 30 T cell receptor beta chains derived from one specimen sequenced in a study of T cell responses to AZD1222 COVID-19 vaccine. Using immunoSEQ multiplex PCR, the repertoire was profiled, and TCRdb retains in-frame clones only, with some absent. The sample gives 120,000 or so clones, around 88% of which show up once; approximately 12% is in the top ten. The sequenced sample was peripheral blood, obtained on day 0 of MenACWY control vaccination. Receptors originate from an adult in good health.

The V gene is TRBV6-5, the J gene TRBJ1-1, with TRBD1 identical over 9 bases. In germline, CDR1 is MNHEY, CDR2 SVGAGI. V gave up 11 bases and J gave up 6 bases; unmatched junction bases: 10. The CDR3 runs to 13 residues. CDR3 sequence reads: CAARGTGGAEAFF. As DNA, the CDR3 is TGTGCCGCTAGGGGCACAGGGGGCGCTGAAGCTTTCTTT.

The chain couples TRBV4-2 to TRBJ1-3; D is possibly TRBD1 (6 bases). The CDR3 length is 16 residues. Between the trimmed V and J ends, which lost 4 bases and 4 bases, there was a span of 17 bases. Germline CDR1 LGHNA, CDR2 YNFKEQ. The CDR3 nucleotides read TGTGCCAGCAGCCGGACGCCGGGGGGGCTCGGAAACACCATATATTTT. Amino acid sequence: CASSRTPGGLGNTIYF.

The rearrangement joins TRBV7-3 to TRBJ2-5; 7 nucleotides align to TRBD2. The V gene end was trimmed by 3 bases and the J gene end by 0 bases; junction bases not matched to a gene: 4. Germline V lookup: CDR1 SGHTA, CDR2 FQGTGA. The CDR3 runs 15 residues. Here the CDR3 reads CASSLGGSHQETQYF. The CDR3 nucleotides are TGTGCCAGCAGCTTGGGCGGGAGTCACCAAGAGACCCAGTACTTC.

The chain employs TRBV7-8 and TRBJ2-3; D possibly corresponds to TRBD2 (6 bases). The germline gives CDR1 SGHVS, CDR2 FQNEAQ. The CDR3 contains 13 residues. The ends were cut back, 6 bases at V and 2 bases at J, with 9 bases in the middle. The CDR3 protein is CASSRDFTDTQYF. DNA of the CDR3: TGTGCCAGCAGTCGGGACTTCACAGATACGCAGTATTTT.

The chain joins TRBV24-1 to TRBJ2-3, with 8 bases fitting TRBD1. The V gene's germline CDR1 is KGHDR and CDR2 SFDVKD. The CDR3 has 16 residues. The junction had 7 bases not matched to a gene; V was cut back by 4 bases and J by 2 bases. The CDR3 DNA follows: TGTGCCACCAGTGACCCCGGGACAGGCCTCACAGATACGCAGTATTTT. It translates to CATSDPGTGLTDTQYF.

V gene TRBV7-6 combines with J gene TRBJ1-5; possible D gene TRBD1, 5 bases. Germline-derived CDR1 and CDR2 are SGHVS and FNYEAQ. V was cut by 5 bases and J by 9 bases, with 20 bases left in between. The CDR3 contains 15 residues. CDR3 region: CASSPGRVVESPQHF. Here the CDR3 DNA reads TGTGCCAGCAGCCCAGGGCGGGTGGTGGAGTCGCCCCAGCATTTT.

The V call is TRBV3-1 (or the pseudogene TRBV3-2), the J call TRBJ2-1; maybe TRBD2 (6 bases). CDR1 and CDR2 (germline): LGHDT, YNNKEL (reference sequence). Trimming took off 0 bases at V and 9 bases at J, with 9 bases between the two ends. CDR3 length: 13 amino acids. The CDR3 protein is CASSQDPGGEQFF. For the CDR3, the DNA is TGTGCCAGCAGCCAAGATCCCGGGGGTGAGCAGTTCTTC.

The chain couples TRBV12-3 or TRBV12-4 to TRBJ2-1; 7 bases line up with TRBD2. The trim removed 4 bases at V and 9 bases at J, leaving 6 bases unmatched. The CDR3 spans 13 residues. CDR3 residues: CASSSRTSAEQFF. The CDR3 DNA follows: TGTGCCAGCAGTTCCCGGACTAGTGCTGAGCAGTTCTTC.

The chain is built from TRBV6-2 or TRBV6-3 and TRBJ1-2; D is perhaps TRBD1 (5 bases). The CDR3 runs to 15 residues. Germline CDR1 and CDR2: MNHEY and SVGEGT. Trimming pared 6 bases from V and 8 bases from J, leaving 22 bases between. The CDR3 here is CASSLGRDWEKGYTF. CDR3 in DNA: TGTGCCAGCAGCCTCGGGAGGGACTGGGAAAAAGGCTACACCTTC.

The CDR3 bases are TGTGCCAGCAGCTTTGCAGGGGGAGATACGCAGTATTTT. Translating gives CASSFAGGDTQYF. The gene calls are TRBV13 and TRBJ2-3; TRBD1 agrees at 7 bases. V lost 3 bases to trimming and J lost 5 bases; unmatched junction nucleotides: 2. Per the germline V gene, CDR1 is PRHDT and CDR2 is FYEKMQ (reference sequence). The CDR3 loop spans 13 amino acids.

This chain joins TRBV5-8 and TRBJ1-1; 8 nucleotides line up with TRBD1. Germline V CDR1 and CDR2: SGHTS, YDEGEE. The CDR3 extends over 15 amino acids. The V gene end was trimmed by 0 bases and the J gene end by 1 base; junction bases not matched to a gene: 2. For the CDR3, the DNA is TGTGCCAGCAGCTTGGCAGGGGGCAAGAACACTGAAGCTTTCTTT. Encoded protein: CASSLAGGKNTEAFF.

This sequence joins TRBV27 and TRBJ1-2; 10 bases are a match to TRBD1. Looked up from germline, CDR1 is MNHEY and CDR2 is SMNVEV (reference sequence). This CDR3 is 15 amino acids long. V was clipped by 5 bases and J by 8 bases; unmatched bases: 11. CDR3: CASSAPGQGKEGYTF. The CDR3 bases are TGTGCCAGCAGTGCTCCGGGACAGGGGAAAGAAGGCTACACCTTC.

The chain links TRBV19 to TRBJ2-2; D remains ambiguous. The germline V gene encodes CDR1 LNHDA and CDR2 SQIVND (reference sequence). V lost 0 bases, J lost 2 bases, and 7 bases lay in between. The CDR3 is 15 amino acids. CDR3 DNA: TGTGCCAGTAGTATAGATCTTCCTAACACCGGGGAGCTGTTTTTT. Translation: CASSIDLPNTGELFF. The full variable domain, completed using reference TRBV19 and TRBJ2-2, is DGGITQSPKYLFRKEGQNVTLSCEQNLNHDAMYWYRQDPGQGLRLIYYSQIVNDFQKGDIAEGYSVSREKKESFPLTVTSAQKNPTAFYLCASSIDLPNTGELFFGEGSRLTVL.

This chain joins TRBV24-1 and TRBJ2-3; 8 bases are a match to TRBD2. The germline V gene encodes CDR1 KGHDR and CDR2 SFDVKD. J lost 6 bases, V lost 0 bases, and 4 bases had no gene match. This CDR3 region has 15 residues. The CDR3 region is CATSDLAGGIDTQYF. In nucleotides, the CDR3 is TGTGCCACCAGTGATTTGGCGGGAGGAATCGATACGCAGTATTTT.

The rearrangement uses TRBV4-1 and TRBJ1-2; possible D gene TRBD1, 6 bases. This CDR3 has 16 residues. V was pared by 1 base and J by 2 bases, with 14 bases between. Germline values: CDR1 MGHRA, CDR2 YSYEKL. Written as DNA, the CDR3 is TGCGCCAGCAGCCAAGGCGGAGCAAGGGGGAACTATGGCTACACCTTC. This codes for CASSQGGARGNYGYTF.

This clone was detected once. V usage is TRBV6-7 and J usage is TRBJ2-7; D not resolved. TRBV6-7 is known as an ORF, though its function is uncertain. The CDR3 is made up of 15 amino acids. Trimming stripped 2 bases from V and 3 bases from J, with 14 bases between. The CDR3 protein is CASSYVRAEIYEQYF. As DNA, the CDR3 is TGTGCCAGCAGTTACGTCCGAGCTGAAATCTACGAGCAGTACTTC.

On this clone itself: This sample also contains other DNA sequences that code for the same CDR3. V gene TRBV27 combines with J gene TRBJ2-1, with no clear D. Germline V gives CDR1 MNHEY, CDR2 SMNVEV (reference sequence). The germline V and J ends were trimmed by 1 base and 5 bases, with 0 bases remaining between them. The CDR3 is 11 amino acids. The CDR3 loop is CASSLYNEQFF. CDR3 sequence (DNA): TGTGCCAGCAGTTTATACAATGAGCAGTTCTTC.

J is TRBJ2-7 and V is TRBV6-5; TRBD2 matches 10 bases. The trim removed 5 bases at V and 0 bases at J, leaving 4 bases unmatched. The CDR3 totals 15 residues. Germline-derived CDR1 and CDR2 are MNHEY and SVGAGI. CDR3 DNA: TGTGCCAGCAGTCCCGGGACTAGCGTCTCCTACGAGCAGTACTTC. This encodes CASSPGTSVSYEQYF.

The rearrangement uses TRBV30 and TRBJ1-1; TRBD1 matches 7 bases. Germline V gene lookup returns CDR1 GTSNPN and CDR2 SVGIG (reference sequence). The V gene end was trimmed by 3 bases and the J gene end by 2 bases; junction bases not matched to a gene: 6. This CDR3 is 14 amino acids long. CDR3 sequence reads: CAWSATGLNTEAFF. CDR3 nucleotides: TGTGCCTGGAGCGCGACAGGGCTAAACACTGAAGCTTTCTTT.

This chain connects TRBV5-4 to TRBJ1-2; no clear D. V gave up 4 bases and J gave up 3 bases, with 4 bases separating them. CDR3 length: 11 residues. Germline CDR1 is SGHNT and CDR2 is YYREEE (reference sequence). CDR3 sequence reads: CASSPYYGYTF. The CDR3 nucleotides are TGTGCCAGCAGCCCCTACTATGGCTACACCTTC.

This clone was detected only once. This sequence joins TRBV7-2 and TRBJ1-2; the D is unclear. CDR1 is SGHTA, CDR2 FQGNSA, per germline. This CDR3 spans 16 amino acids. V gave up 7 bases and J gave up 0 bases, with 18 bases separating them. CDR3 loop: CASTLNPGNSNYGYTF. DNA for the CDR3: TGTGCCAGCACACTGAATCCGGGGAACTCTAACTATGGCTACACCTTC. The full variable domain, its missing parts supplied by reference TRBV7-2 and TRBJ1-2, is GAGVSQSPSNKVTEKGKDVELRCDPISGHTALYWYRQSLGQGLEFLIYFQGNSAPDKSGLPSDRFSAERTGGSVSTLTIQRTQQEDSAVYLCASTLNPGNSNYGYTFGSGTRLTVV.

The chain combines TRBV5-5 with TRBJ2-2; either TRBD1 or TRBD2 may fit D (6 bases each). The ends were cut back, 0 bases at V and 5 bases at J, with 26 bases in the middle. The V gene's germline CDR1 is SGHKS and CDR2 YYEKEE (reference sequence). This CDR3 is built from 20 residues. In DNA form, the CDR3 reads TGTGCCAGCAGCTTGGTGCTCCCCGGGGGCTCCCTTGGGAAGACCGGGGAGCTGTTTTTT. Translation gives CASSLVLPGGSLGKTGELFF.

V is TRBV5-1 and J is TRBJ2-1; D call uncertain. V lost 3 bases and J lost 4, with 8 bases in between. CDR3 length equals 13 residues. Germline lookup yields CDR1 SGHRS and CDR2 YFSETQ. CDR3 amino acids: CASSWEGYNEQFF. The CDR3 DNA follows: TGCGCCAGCAGCTGGGAAGGGTACAATGAGCAGTTCTTC. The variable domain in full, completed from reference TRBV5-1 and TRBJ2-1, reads KAGVTQTPRYLIKTRGQQVTLSCSPISGHRSVSWYQQTPGQGLQFLFEYFSETQRNKGNFPGRFSGRQFSNSRSEMNVSTLELGDSALYLCASSWEGYNEQFFGPGTRLTVL.

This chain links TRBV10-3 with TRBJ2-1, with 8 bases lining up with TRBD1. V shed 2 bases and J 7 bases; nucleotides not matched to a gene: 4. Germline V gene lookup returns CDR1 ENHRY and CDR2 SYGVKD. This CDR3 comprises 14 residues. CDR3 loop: CAISEGTGPNEQFF. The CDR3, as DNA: TGTGCCATCAGTGAGGGGACAGGACCTAATGAGCAGTTCTTC.

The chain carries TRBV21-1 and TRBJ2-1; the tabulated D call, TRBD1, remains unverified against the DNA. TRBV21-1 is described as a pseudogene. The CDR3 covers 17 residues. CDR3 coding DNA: TGTGCCAGCAGCTTTTATATAACCGGGACAGGATACAATGAGCAGTTCTTC. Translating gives CASSFYITGTGYNEQFF.

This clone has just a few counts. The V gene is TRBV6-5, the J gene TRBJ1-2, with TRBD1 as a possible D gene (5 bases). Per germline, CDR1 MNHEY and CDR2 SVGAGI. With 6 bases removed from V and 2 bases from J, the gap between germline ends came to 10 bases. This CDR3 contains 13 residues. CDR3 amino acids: CASRGDGNYGYTF. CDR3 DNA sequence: TGTGCCAGCAGAGGGGACGGCAACTATGGCTACACCTTC.

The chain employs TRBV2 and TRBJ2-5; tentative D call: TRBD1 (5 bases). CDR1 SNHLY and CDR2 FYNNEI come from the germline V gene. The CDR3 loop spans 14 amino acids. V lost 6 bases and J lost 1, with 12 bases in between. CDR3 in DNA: TGTGCCAGCAGCCCCAAGACAGTCCAAGAGACCCAGTACTTC. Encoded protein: CASSPKTVQETQYF.

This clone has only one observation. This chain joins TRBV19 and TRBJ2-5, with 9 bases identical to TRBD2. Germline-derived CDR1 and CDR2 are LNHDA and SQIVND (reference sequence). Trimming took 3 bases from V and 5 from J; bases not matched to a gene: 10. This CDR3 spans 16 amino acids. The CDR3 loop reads CASSIQLAGMGETQYF. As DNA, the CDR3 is TGTGCCAGTAGTATTCAACTAGCGGGTATGGGGGAGACCCAGTACTTC.

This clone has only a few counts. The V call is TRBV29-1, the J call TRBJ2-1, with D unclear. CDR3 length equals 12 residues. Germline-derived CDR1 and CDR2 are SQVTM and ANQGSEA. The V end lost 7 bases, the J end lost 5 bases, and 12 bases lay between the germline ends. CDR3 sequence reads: CSGLSADNEQFF. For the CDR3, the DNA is TGCAGCGGGCTCAGCGCCGACAATGAGCAGTTCTTC.

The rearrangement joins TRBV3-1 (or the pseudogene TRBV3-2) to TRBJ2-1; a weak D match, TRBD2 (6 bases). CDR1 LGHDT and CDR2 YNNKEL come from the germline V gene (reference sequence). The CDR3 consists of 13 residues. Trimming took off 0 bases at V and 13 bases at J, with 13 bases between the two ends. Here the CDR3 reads CASSQDTGLKQFF. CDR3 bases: TGTGCCAGCAGCCAAGATACAGGACTAAAACAGTTCTTC.